This T cell receptor (beta chain) was sequenced for a study of shared clonotypes between healthy human individuals (dated by TCRdb to 2020 to 2022). Concerning the study at large: A couple of women and a few men aged 18 to 49 years were included in the cohort. Different laboratories and diverse techniques were used to prepare libraries and sequence TCR repertoires, to increase sequencing depth and limit assay-specific biases. To estimate repertoire size and how much clonotypes are shared between individuals, the study performed deep sequencing of blood TCR repertoires from a handful of healthy adults. Per donor, three plates each were used for CD4 naive and CD4 memory, two for CD8 naive, and one for CD8 memory. Per donor, leukapheresis produced somewhere between about 0.94 and 9.5 billion PBMCs.

Using the deep immunoSEQ assay, TCR CDR3 regions were amplified from genomic DNA by multiplex PCR. For each cell subset, the extracted genomic DNA was distributed evenly across all wells of several immunoSEQ 96-well plates, and each plate served as one replicate. For sorted subsets, each replicate PCR was loaded with roughly 190 ng genomic DNA, equivalent to approximately 33,000 T cell genomes. Purified libraries were quantified with a Qubit 3.0 fluorometer, sized on a Bioanalyzer 2100, and re-quantified with the KAPA Library Quantification kit. Every immunoSEQ 96-well plate was sequenced on a dedicated single-read 150-cycle Illumina NextSeq 550 flow cell. Under the source paper's analysis protocol: Because the immunoSEQ output included only junctional sequences and no quality scores, the filtering could not be the same as the filtering used for full-length reads. Sequences were annotated with PyIR, a Python wrapper for IgBLAST v1.9, using IMGT germline references to assign V/J genes and CDR3. Reads with weak V/J assignments (E-value above 1e-6), missing CDR3, stop codons, out-of-frame junctions, or ambiguous translated residues were removed. V3J clonotypes were defined as sequences sharing an identical inferred V gene, J gene, and CDR3 amino acid sequence. Percentage overlap between repertoires was computed as shared unique clonotypes divided by the size of the smaller repertoire. Repertoire richness was assessed with RTK rarefaction, the Chao1 estimator, and Recon v2.1 estimates of unobserved clonotypes. OLGA was used to compute generation probabilities for all TCRbeta clonotypes that the gDNA method yielded from four donors. TCRdb re-hosts the immuneACCESS table, in-frame sequences only. Its copies lack some clones; in the studies checked, an unresolved V gene accounts for under half of them, and the cause for the rest is not known. V, J and clone size are taken as reported in that table, and D and trimming were inferred from the DNA itself. The sample data list 1.5 million to 1.9 million clones, and approximately 98% of these were observed just once. The ten largest make up about 0.45% of the sample.

Paper-wide results and their limitations: Even with the large sequencing depth, rarefaction of the sorted-subset datasets indicated that sequencing was incomplete. Compared with non-shared clonotypes, clonotypes shared by all four sorted-subset donors had higher generation probabilities. Because the study included a small number of donors, the genetic and exposure-history diversity represented was limited. Estimated clonotype richness was generally larger for naive than for memory subsets. Approximately 5% of naive CD4, roughly 3.6% of naive CD8, approximately 2.2% of memory CD4, and about 0.4% of memory CD8 clonotypes were shared across several donors. Pairwise subsampling indicated that sequencing depth was expected to affect the degree of clonotype sharing among donors. Sampling was restricted to blood, and TCR repertoires in tissue are likely to differ from TCR repertoires in blood.

The germline V gene (reference sequence) gives CDR1 as GTSNPN and CDR2 as SVGIG. The CDR3 measures 13 amino acids from cysteine to phenylalanine. Only the CDR3 region is kept as DNA, spanning 39 bases read in frame from base 1. V and J lose 0 bases and 7 bases, and a span of 9 bases separates them. A note on this clone: There is no known antigen for this receptor. It has no much larger one-base neighbor in the sample; base qualities were not kept.

The donors were healthy, HIV-negative adults who had no recently reported acute infections or vaccinations. Only Caucasian adults living in Nashville, Tennessee, USA were represented among the donors. CD4+ T cells were enriched by magnetic negative selection, after which naive cells were positively selected on CD45RA and the negative fraction was taken as the memory subset. Blood was collected by leukapheresis, and PBMCs were isolated by Ficoll-Histopaque density gradient centrifugation and then cryopreserved in liquid nitrogen vapor phase. Analytical flow cytometry was used to check the purity and quantity of every magnetically sorted T cell population. Genomic DNA was isolated from every sorted fraction and measured by UV absorbance on a Nanodrop 2000c.

This chain joins TRBV30 to TRBJ2-2, with the D segment identity uncertain. This clonotype was sampled from a man younger than 40 in good health. What was sequenced was naive CD4+ T cells sorted from blood. The cell subset or site label, read with the paper, signifies: CD45RA+ positively selected. DNA sequence: TGTGCCTGGAGTGTACGGGTATTCGGGGAGCTGTTTTTT. It translates as CAWSVRVFGELFF.